The rows below give T cell receptor beta chains drawn from one sample of a study of response to subunit inactivated influenza vaccine. MiXCR, run by TCRdb on the RT-PCR reads, gives a single entry per CDR3 protein. The repertoire holds about 700,000 distinct CDR3 sequences, approximately 14% seen once, with roughly 7.2% in the top ten. The sample in question was PBMCs from blood, obtained around two weeks before vaccination. These receptor sequences come from a man aged 45 to 65 who received an inactivated influenza vaccine. Each CDR3 is given with its conserved first and last residue. A D gene is named only where the DNA matches it firmly. Size values are once, few and many counts, or a class for expanded clones, and some rows have none.

few | TRBJ2-1 | - | TRBV29-1 | CSVRVGYSYNEQFF | TGCAGCGTTAGGGTCGGATACTCCTACAATGAGCAGTTCTTC
many | TRBJ2-5 | - | TRBV28 | CASGQESRVAGTETQYF | TGTGCCAGCGGACAGGAGTCAAGAGTAGCGGGGACAGAGACCCAGTACTTC
- | TRBJ2-7 | TRBD2 | TRBV9 | CASSASSGSSYEQYF | TGTGCCAGCAGCGCATCTAGCGGGAGCTCCTACGAGCAGTACTTC
few | TRBJ2-3 | - | TRBV4-3 | CASSQEATGGTDTQYF | TGCGCCAGCAGCCAAGAAGCCACAGGTGGGACAGATACGCAGTATTTT
few | TRBJ2-3 | TRBD2 | TRBV10-3 | CAISESLIPPSGSLTDTQYF | TGTGCCATCAGTGAGTCGCTAATCCCCCCTAGCGGGAGTTTAACAGATACGCAGTATTTT
few | TRBJ2-1 | - | TRBV5-1 | CASSLALRGNEQFF | TGCGCCAGCAGCTTGGCTCTTAGGGGCAATGAGCAGTTCTTC
many | TRBJ2-1 | - | TRBV28 | CASRSLNEQFF | TGTGCCAGCAGGAGTCTCAATGAGCAGTTCTTC
many | TRBJ1-2 | - | TRBV7-2 | CASSLEVNYGYTF | TGTGCCAGCAGCTTAGAGGTTAACTATGGCTACACCTTC
few | TRBJ2-7 | - | TRBV20-1 | CSARDPGRVRYEQYF | TGCAGTGCTAGAGATCCGGGCAGGGTCAGGTACGAGCAGTACTTC
- | TRBJ2-1 | TRBD1 | TRBV2 | CASTRDSGSNEQFF | TGTGCCAGCACCCGGGACAGTGGCTCCAATGAGCAGTTCTTC
few | TRBJ2-1 | TRBD2 | TRBV12-3/TRBV12-4 | CASTSPGGWAEQFF | TGTGCCAGCACCTCTCCGGGGGGGTGGGCTGAGCAGTTCTTC
- | TRBJ2-5 | - | TRBV6-5 | CASSYTHRLAGTQYF | TGTGCCAGCAGTTATACTCATCGGCTCGCCGGGACCCAGTACTTC
few | TRBJ2-7 | - | TRBV12-3/TRBV12-4 | CASSFRNYNEQYF | TGTGCCAGCAGTTTCAGGAATTATAACGAGCAGTACTTC
- | TRBJ2-2 | - | TRBV28 | CASRPSHGELFF | TGTGCCAGCAGGCCAAGCCACGGGGAGCTGTTTTTT
few | TRBJ1-3 | - | TRBV10-3 | CAISERRVSGNTIYF | TGTGCCATCAGTGAACGACGGGTCTCTGGAAACACCATATATTTT
few | TRBJ2-5 | TRBD2 | TRBV20-1 | CSATRTSGGAETQYF | TGCAGTGCTACCCGGACTAGCGGGGGGGCGGAGACCCAGTACTTC
- | TRBJ1-5 | TRBD1 | TRBV27 | CASSLFGTVNQPQHF | TGTGCCAGCAGTTTATTTGGGACAGTCAATCAGCCCCAGCATTTT
- | TRBJ2-3 | - | TRBV11-3 | CASSLDLPTDTQYF | TGTGCCAGCAGCTTAGATCTTCCCACAGATACGCAGTATTTT
- | TRBJ2-3 | - | TRBV5-1 | CASSPRDARSDTQYF | TGCGCCAGCAGCCCCCGGGACGCCAGATCAGATACGCAGTATTTT